The 12 T cell receptor beta chains reported below all come from one sample, sequenced in a study of T cells in localized non-small cell lung cancer. This table comes from immunoSEQ multiplex PCR, and its TCRdb copy is limited to in-frame clones, with some not included. The sample shows roughly 30,000 clones, under 95% of them seen only once. This material consisted of peripheral blood, taken before any cancer treatment. The receptor set was obtained from a woman aged 35 to 69 with stage I lung adenocarcinoma.

The CDR3 coding sequence is TGTGCCAGCTGTTCACAGGATGGGTACGAGCAGTACTTC. This codes for CASCSQDGYEQYF. The chain links TRBV11-3 to TRBJ2-7; D perhaps matches TRBD1 (5 bases). This CDR3 has 13 amino acids. With 8 bases removed from V and 4 bases from J, the gap between germline ends came to 15 bases. CDR1 is SGHNT, CDR2 YENEEA, per germline.

The gene calls are TRBV7-9 and TRBJ1-1; 10 positions agree with TRBD1. The CDR3 length is 15 residues. J lost 11 bases, V lost 5 bases, and 14 bases had no gene match. Germline values: CDR1 SEHNR, CDR2 FQNEAQ (reference sequence). CDR3 region: CASSTGQGPQEVAFF. The CDR3 region has the DNA TGTGCCAGCAGCACGGGACAGGGGCCACAAGAAGTCGCTTTCTTT.

The chain is built from TRBV4-3 and TRBJ1-1; no clear D. V dropped 0 bases and J dropped 0 bases, with 8 bases sitting between them. Germline CDR1 and CDR2: LGHNA and YSLEER. This CDR3 is 15 amino acids long. The CDR3 loop reads CASSQETGLNTEAFF. The CDR3 DNA reads TGCGCCAGCAGCCAAGAGACGGGGTTGAACACTGAAGCTTTCTTT.

This chain joins TRBV18 and TRBJ1-2, with D possibly being TRBD1 (6 bases). CDR1 and CDR2 (germline): KGHSH, LQKENI. Between the trimmed V and J ends, which lost 5 bases and 8 bases, there was a span of 12 bases. The CDR3 has 12 residues. CDR3 amino acids: CASSSGTFGYTF. In DNA form, the CDR3 reads TGTGCCAGCTCATCCGGGACATTCGGCTACACCTTC. The whole variable domain, remainder taken from reference TRBV18 and TRBJ1-2, is NAGVMQNPRHLVRRRGQEARLRCSPMKGHSHVYWYRQLPEEGLKFMVYLQKENIIDESGMPKERFSAEFPKEGPSILRIQQVVRGDSAAYFCASSSGTFGYTFGSGTRLTVV.

This clone came up once. The chain carries TRBV27 and TRBJ1-1, with D perhaps matching TRBD1 (5 bases). The CDR3 extends over 15 amino acids. V lost 1 base to trimming and J lost 5 bases, with 14 bases between them. Looked up from germline, CDR1 is MNHEY and CDR2 is SMNVEV (reference sequence). Here the CDR3 DNA reads TGTGCCAGCAGTTTATTCCCCGGGACGGGGACTGAAGCTTTCTTT. Its protein is CASSLFPGTGTEAFF.

The chain joins TRBV9 to TRBJ1-5; a weak D match, TRBD1 (5 bases). V lost 3 bases and J lost 4, with 11 bases in between. CDR1 is SGDLS and CDR2 is YYNGEE in the germline V gene. The CDR3 loop spans 14 amino acids. The DNA of the CDR3 is TGTGCCAGCAGCGACCGGGACCGTAATCAGCCCCAGCATTTT. Translated, it gives CASSDRDRNQPQHF.

This sequence joins TRBV6-5 and TRBJ1-5; 9 bases are shared with TRBD1. CDR1 and CDR2 from the germline V gene are MNHEY and SVGAGI. CDR3 length: 15 amino acids. J gave up 10 bases and V 2 bases, and 9 bases lay outside the gene matches. The CDR3 bases are TGTGCCAGCAGTTACGGGACAGGGTCGGGGTTTCCCCAGCATTTT. This sequence encodes CASSYGTGSGFPQHF.

This clone is a singleton in its sample. J is TRBJ2-3 and V is TRBV11-3, with a possible D match to TRBD1 (6 bases). CDR1 SGHNT and CDR2 YENEEA come from the germline V gene. V gave up 5 bases and J gave up 0 bases, with 15 bases separating them. The CDR3 is 16 residues long. The CDR3 nucleotides are TGTGCCAGCAGCCGAACAGGACAGACTAGCACAGATACGCAGTATTTT. Amino acid sequence: CASSRTGQTSTDTQYF.

The J gene is TRBJ1-6, the V gene TRBV19; D gene unclear. The ends were cut back, 3 bases at V and 2 bases at J, with 8 bases in the middle. From germline, CDR1 is LNHDA and CDR2 SQIVND (reference sequence). This CDR3 is 15 amino acids long. CDR3 DNA: TGTGCCAGTAGTATGGGTGGCGCCTATAATTCACCCCTCCACTTT. Amino acids: CASSMGGAYNSPLHF.

The chain recombines TRBV7-2 with TRBJ2-7; tentatively, D is TRBD1 (5 bases). CDR3 length: 11 residues. V was trimmed by 6 bases and J by 3 bases, leaving 6 bases between them. Germline CDR1 SGHTA, CDR2 FQGNSA. CDR3 in amino acids: CASRGDYEQYF. Here the CDR3 DNA reads TGTGCCAGCAGAGGGGACTACGAGCAGTACTTC.

The chain carries TRBV28 and TRBJ1-3, with D possibly matching TRBD1 (5 bases). Trimming cost V 5 bases and J 4 bases, with 15 bases left between them. Germline CDR1 reads MDHEN; CDR2 reads SYDVKM. The CDR3 covers 15 residues. CDR3 coding DNA: TGTGCCAGCAGTCCTCGGGGCAGGCTGGGAAACACCATATATTTT. Its translation is CASSPRGRLGNTIYF.

This chain uses TRBV27 with TRBJ2-1, with TRBD2 matching over 9 bases. The junction had 7 bases not matched to a gene; V was cut back by 5 bases and J by 5 bases. The CDR3 loop spans 15 amino acids. From germline, CDR1 is MNHEY and CDR2 SMNVEV (reference sequence). In nucleotides, the CDR3 is TGTGCCAGCAGTCCGGGGACTAGCAGCCACAATGAGCAGTTCTTC. As protein: CASSPGTSSHNEQFF.